One and the same sample provided the 13 T cell receptor beta chains below, sequenced in a study of CD8+CD57+ T cells in acquired aplastic anemia. CDR3 and TCR beta VDJ profiling relied on genomic DNA as the template. Using its own MiXCR run on the reads, TCRdb lists one record per CDR3 protein. The sample holds some 150,000 distinct CDR3 sequences, 71% seen once. Patients who underwent sequencing had shown CD8+CD57+ cell expansion by flow cytometry. Sequencing was performed on sorted CD4+, CD8+, or CD8+CD57+ T cells (not recorded which) from PBMCs. The source of these receptors is a human donor with aplastic anemia.

The chain recombines TRBV29-1 with TRBJ1-5; no clear D gene. Germline lookup yields CDR1 SQVTM and CDR2 ANQGSEA. This CDR3 spans 15 amino acids. The V gene lost 4 bases and the J gene lost 0 bases, with 13 bases spanning the gap. The CDR3 loop is CSVVVTVGSNQPQHF. The CDR3 DNA is TGCAGCGTTGTTGTGACCGTCGGTAGCAATCAGCCCCAGCATTTT.

Concerning this clonotype itself: This could be a read error, since a much larger clone is one nucleotide away. The chain uses TRBV6-1 and TRBJ1-2; 7 nucleotides match TRBD1. The CDR3 is 18 residues long. Germline lookup yields CDR1 MNHNS and CDR2 SASEGT. CDR3: CASSEDPDRPLTNYDYTF. CDR3 in DNA: TGTGCCAGCAGTGAAGATCCGGACAGGCCCCTCACTAACTATGACTACACCTTC.

The chain employs TRBV2 and TRBJ2-7; TRBD1 is a possible D gene (6 bases). Germline V gene lookup returns CDR1 SNHLY and CDR2 FYNNEI. V lost 4 bases and J lost 6, with 16 bases in between. The CDR3 runs to 14 residues. CDR3 loop: CASSVRTGTREQYF. The DNA of the CDR3 is TGTGCCAGCAGTGTACGAACAGGGACCCGCGAGCAGTACTTC.

V gene TRBV13 combines with J gene TRBJ1-1; D is unclear. Germline CDR1 is PRHDT and CDR2 is FYEKMQ (reference sequence). The CDR3 is made up of 14 amino acids. The ends were cut back, 5 bases at V and 1 base at J, with 11 bases in the middle. The CDR3, as DNA: TGTGCCAGCAGCCAACCAGGAGCGAACACTGAAGCTTTCTTT. Its translation is CASSQPGANTEAFF.

The chain carries TRBV20-1 and TRBJ1-2; 9 nucleotides line up with TRBD1. CDR1 and CDR2 from the germline V gene are DFQATT and SNEGSKA (reference sequence). Unmatched junction bases numbered 12, after V lost 5 bases and J lost 8 bases. The CDR3 has 14 amino acids. CDR3 in amino acids: CSAVSGTGLGGYTF. CDR3 DNA: TGCAGTGCTGTGTCCGGGACAGGGCTGGGAGGCTACACCTTC.

V and J are TRBV20-1 and TRBJ2-5, with D perhaps given as TRBD1 or TRBD2 (6 bases each). The germline V gene has CDR1 DFQATT and CDR2 SNEGSKA (reference sequence). The CDR3 spans 14 residues. Trimming left V 0 bases short and J 2 bases short, with 10 bases between. The CDR3 spells CSARDGGGQETQYF. DNA of the CDR3: TGCAGTGCTAGAGATGGAGGGGGACAAGAGACCCAGTACTTC.

Regarding this clonotype: A read error may produce the germline difference seen at one junction end. This chain uses TRBV7-7 with TRBJ2-5; D unclear. This CDR3 comprises 14 residues. The germline gives CDR1 SSHAT, CDR2 FNYEAQ (reference sequence). CDR3: CASSLGPQQETQYF. DNA for the CDR3: TGTGCTAGCAGCTTAGGGCCCCAACAAGAGACCCAGTACTTC.

The V call is TRBV2, the J call TRBJ2-1; D is unresolved. CDR1 and CDR2 (germline): SNHLY, FYNNEI. CDR3 length: 14 residues. The V gene lost 3 bases and the J gene lost 8 bases, with 14 bases spanning the gap. The CDR3 DNA sequence: TGTGCCAGCAGTGAGGTTCTAAAGGTCCATGAGCAGTTCTTC. Protein product: CASSEVLKVHEQFF. Full variable domain (missing parts from reference TRBV2 and TRBJ2-1): EPEVTQTPSHQVTQMGQEVILRCVPISNHLYFYWYRQILGQKVEFLVSFYNNEISEKSEIFDDQFSVERPDGSNFTLKIRSTKLEDSAMYFCASSEVLKVHEQFFGPGTRLTVL.

The chain joins TRBV7-6 to TRBJ2-1; 12 nucleotides align to TRBD2. The CDR3 sequence is 20 residues long. CDR1 is SGHVS and CDR2 is FNYEAQ in the germline V gene. Trimming removed 5 bases from V and 0 bases from J; junction bases left unmatched: 14. For the CDR3, the DNA is TGTGCCAGCAGCGGGGGCGAACTAGCGGGGGGCGGACTCTCCTACAATGAGCAGTTCTTC. It encodes CASSGGELAGGGLSYNEQFF. Looking up the rest from reference TRBV7-6 and TRBJ2-1 gives the full variable domain: GAGVSQSPRYKVTKRGQDVALRCDPISGHVSLYWYRQALGQGPEFLTYFNYEAQQDKSGLPNDRFSAERPEGSISTLTIQRTEQRDSAMYRCASSGGELAGGGLSYNEQFFGPGTRLTVL.

Remarks on this clonotype: The missing conserved phenylalanine or tryptophan at the end of this CDR3 makes a read error likely. The chain uses TRBV7-9 and TRBJ1-6; no clear D gene. CDR1 SEHNR and CDR2 FQNEAQ come from the germline V gene (reference sequence). The CDR3 runs to 13 residues. Trimming took 4 bases from V and 8 from J, leaving 9 bases between them. In nucleotides, the CDR3 is TGTGCCAGCAGCTCCCAGGCCGATTCACCCCTCCACCTT. Encoded protein: CASSSQADSPLHL.

The rearrangement links TRBV7-3 to TRBJ2-7, with a tentative D call TRBD2 (9 bases). Germline loops: CDR1 SGHTA, CDR2 FQGTGA. This CDR3 contains 15 residues. Trimming shortened V by 5 bases and J by 2 bases, and 16 bases separated the two germline ends. CDR3 amino acids: CASSPGGGRAYEQYF. The CDR3 nucleotides are TGTGCCAGCAGCCCAGGGGGCGGGAGGGCCTACGAGCAGTACTTC. The whole variable domain, remainder taken from reference TRBV7-3 and TRBJ2-7, is GAGVSQTPSNKVTEKGKYVELRCDPISGHTALYWYRQSLGQGPEFLIYFQGTGAADDSGLPNDRFFAVRPEGSVSTLKIQRTERGDSAVYLCASSPGGGRAYEQYFGPGTRLTVT.

The V call is TRBV2, the J call TRBJ1-3; the D is unclear. This CDR3 has 13 amino acids. V was trimmed by 6 bases and J by 4 bases, leaving 10 bases between them. The V gene's germline CDR1 is SNHLY and CDR2 FYNNEI. The CDR3 reads CASRVQVGNTIYF. CDR3 nucleotides: TGTGCCAGCAGGGTCCAGGTCGGAAACACCATATATTTT.

With regard to this clonotype: At one end, the junction sequence differs from germline, possibly due to a read error. The V and J genes are TRBV20-1 and TRBJ2-1, with 8 nucleotides matching TRBD2. The CDR3 is made up of 14 amino acids. Per germline, CDR1 DFQATT and CDR2 SNEGSKA (reference sequence). The CDR3 DNA reads TGCAGTGCTCGAGCCCTAGCGGGCCTCAATGATCAGTTCTTC. Translation: CSARALAGLNDQFF.